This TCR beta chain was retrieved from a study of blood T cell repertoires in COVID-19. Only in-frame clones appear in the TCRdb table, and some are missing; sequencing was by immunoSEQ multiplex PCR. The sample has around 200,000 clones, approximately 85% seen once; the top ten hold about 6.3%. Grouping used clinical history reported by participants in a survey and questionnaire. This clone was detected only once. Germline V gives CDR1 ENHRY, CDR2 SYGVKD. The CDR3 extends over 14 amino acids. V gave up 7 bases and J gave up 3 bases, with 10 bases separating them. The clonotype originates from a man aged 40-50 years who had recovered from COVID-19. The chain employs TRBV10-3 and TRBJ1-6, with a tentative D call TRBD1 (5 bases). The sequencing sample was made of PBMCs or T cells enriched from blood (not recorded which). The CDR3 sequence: CAINSDSYNSPLHF. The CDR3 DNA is TGTGCCATCAACAGCGACAGCTATAATTCACCCCTCCACTTT.